These T cell receptor beta chains were read from a single sample in a study of identical twins. TCRdb re-derived calls from the 5' RACE reads in MiXCR, one entry per CDR3 protein. The sample has roughly 1,500,000 distinct CDR3 sequences, less than 40% seen once. The specimen sequenced was cord blood. The receptors were sampled from a newborn girl in good health. Each CDR3 is given with its conserved first and last residue. D genes are given only for firm matches. Size values are once, few and many counts, or a class for expanded clones, and some rows have none.

>TRBV29-1|.|TRBJ2-7|few
TGCAGCGCCGGAGGGGGGGCAAACTACGAGCAGTACTTC
CSAGGGANYEQYF
>TRBV28|TRBD1|TRBJ2-3|.
TGTGCCAGCCGGGACAGGGGCCCAGATACGCAGTATTTT
CASRDRGPDTQYF
>TRBV13|TRBD1|TRBJ2-1|.
TGTGCCAGCAGCGACCCGGGACAGGGGTTTGAGCAGTTCTTC
CASSDPGQGFEQFF
>TRBV12-3/TRBV12-4|.|TRBJ1-2|few
TGTGCCAGCAGGGAAGGGGCCTATGGCTACACCTTC
CASREGAYGYTF
>TRBV10-3|.|TRBJ1-6|.
TGTGCCATCAGTCCACAGTACCTCTATAATTCACCCCTCCACTTT
CAISPQYLYNSPLHF
>TRBV5-1|.|TRBJ2-7|.
TGCGCCAGCACGACTTTTTACAATGAGCAGTACTTC
CASTTFYNEQYF
>TRBV20-1|TRBD1|TRBJ1-2|.
TGCAGTGCTAACAGGGGGCGCGGCTCTAACTATGGCTACACCTTC
CSANRGRGSNYGYTF
>TRBV10-2|TRBD1|TRBJ2-7|once
TGCGCCAGCAGCCAAAACCGGGGACAGGCAAGCTCCTACGAGCAGTACTTC
CASSQNRGQASSYEQYF
>TRBV7-9|.|TRBJ1-2|.
TGTGCCAGCAGCTTAGATTACGGCCAGCAATATGGCTACACCTTC
CASSLDYGQQYGYTF
>TRBV15|TRBD1|TRBJ2-3|.
TGTGCCACCAGCAGACGGGGGACAGGGGGCACAGATACGCAGTATTTT
CATSRRGTGGTDTQYF
>TRBV3-1|.|TRBJ1-1|.
TGTGCCAGCAGCCAAGAGAGATTCCCGGGGGAGGCAAAAGCTTTCTTT
CASSQERFPGEAKAFF
>TRBV7-6|TRBD1|TRBJ1-1|once
TGTGCCAGCAGCTTAGAAGTGACAGGGCTGAACACTGAAGCTTTCTTT
CASSLEVTGLNTEAFF
>TRBV20-1|.|TRBJ2-3|.
TGCAGTGCTAGAGATTCCAGGACTAGCACAGATACGCAGTATTTT
CSARDSRTSTDTQYF